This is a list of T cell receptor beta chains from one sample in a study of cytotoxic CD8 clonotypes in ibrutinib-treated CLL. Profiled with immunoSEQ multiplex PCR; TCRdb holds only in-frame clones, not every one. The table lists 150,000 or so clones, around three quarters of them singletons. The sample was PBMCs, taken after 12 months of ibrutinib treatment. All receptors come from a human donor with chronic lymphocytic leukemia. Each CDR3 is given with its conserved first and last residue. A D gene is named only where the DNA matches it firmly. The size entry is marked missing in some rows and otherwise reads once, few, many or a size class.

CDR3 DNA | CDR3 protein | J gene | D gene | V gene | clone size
TGCGCCAGCAGCTTGGAATGGACAGGGGCAGAGACCCAGTACTTC | CASSLEWTGAETQYF | TRBJ2-5 | TRBD1 | TRBV5-1 | .
TGTGCCAGCAGCTCCGATGTGTCAAGCTCCTACGAGCAGTACTTC | CASSSDVSSSYEQYF | TRBJ2-7 | . | TRBV7-2 | .
TGTGCCAGTCGGCCGTACCCAGGATGGTCACCCCTCCACTTT | CASRPYPGWSPLHF | TRBJ1-6 | . | TRBV19 | few
TGTGCCAGCAGTCATGGACAGATCGCAACTAATGAAAAACTGTTTTTT | CASSHGQIATNEKLFF | TRBJ1-4 | . | TRBV7-9 | .
TGTGCCAGCAGTTTTCCGCGGACTAGCGGGAGGGCCAATGAGCAGTTCTTC | CASSFPRTSGRANEQFF | TRBJ2-1 | TRBD2 | TRBV28 | once
TGTGCCAGCTCACCCATAGACGGATCCTTCTCCTACGAGCAGTACTTC | CASSPIDGSFSYEQYF | TRBJ2-7 | . | TRBV18 | .
TGTGCCAGCAGTTTACAGGGGAATGAGCAGTTCTTC | CASSLQGNEQFF | TRBJ2-1 | TRBD1 | TRBV7-9 | .
TGTGCCAGCAGCGGGGACAGGGGGTACGAGCAGTACTTC | CASSGDRGYEQYF | TRBJ2-7 | TRBD1 | TRBV5-5 | .
TGCGCCAGCAGTTCCATCGGGGAACAGTTCTTC | CASSSIGEQFF | TRBJ2-1 | . | TRBV5-1 | .
TGTGCCAGCAGCCAAGATCGGCTAGCGGCCAGAGCCGGGGAGCTGTTTTTT | CASSQDRLAARAGELFF | TRBJ2-2 | TRBD2 | TRBV14 | .
TGTGCCAGCAGAGGGACAGAAACCCCCTACGAGCAGTACTTC | CASRGTETPYEQYF | TRBJ2-7 | TRBD1 | TRBV2 | .
TGCGCCAGCAGAGTAAACCCAGGGACAGAATATGGCTACACCTTC | CASRVNPGTEYGYTF | TRBJ1-2 | TRBD1 | TRBV4-1 | .